The 3 T cell receptor beta chains listed next were all sequenced from one sample in a study of cytomegalovirus exposure and HLA in healthy donors. The study ran its PCR with 60 Vbeta and 13 Jbeta primers. Generated by immunoSEQ multiplex PCR, the TCRdb table keeps only in-frame clones and is missing some. The table shows tens of thousands of clones, with 70% to 85% occurring only once. Sequenced sample: PBMCs. Receptors originate from a woman under 30 in good health and CMV-seronegative.

The V gene is TRBV11-3, the J gene TRBJ2-2, with 9 bases matching TRBD2. This CDR3 is built from 16 residues. The junction had 6 bases not matched to a gene; V was cut back by 5 bases and J by 2 bases. Germline V gene sequence: CDR1 SGHNT, CDR2 YENEEA. CDR3 nucleotides: TGTGCCAGCAGCGGGGCCGGGACTAGCAACACCGGGGAGCTGTTTTTT. Its translation is CASSGAGTSNTGELFF.

The chain employs TRBV7-2 and TRBJ1-6; a weak D match, TRBD1 (5 bases). The CDR3 covers 14 residues. The V end lost 8 bases, the J end lost 8 bases, and 16 bases lay between the germline ends. The germline V gene encodes CDR1 SGHTA and CDR2 FQGNSA. The CDR3 nucleotides read TGTGCCAGCGCCCCTACGGGGGAGGATTCACCCCTCCACTTT. Amino acids: CASAPTGEDSPLHF.

The chain carries TRBV10-3 and TRBJ2-7; 9 bases are a match to TRBD1. This CDR3 region has 16 residues. Germline V gene data show CDR1 as ENHRY and CDR2 as SYGVKD. After removal of 0 bases from V and 5 bases from J, the junction contained 8 bases not matched to a gene. For the CDR3, the DNA is TGTGCCATCAGTGAGTCAGGAGGACAGGGGAAGAACGAGCAGTACTTC. The encoded protein is CAISESGGQGKNEQYF.